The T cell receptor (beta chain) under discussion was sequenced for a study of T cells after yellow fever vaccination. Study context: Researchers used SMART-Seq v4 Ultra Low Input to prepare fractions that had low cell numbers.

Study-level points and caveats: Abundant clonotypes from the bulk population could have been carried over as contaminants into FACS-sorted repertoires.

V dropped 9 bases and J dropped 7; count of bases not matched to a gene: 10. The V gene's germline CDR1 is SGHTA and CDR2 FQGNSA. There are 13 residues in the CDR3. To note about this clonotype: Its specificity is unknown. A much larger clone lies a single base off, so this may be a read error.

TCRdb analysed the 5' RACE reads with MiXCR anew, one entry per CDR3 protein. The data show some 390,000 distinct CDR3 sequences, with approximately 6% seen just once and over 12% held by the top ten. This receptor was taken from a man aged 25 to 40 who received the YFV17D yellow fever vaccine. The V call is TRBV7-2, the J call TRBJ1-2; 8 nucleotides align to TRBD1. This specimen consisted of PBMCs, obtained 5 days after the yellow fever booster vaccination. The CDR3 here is CARSMDRVGGYTF. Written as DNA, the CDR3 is TGTGCCAGAAGCATGGACAGGGTGGGTGGCTACACCTTC.